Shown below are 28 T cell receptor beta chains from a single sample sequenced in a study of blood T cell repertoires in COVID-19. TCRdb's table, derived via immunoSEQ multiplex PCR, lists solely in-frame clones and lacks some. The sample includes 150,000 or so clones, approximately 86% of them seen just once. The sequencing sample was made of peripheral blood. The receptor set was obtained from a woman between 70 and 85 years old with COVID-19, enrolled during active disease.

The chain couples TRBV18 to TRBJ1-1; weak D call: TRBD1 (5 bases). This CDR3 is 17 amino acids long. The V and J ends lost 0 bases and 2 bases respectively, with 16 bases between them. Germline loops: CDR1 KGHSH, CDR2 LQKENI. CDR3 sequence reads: CASSPPGRLVGNTEAFF. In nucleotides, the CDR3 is TGTGCCAGCTCACCACCGGGGCGTTTGGTGGGCAACACTGAAGCTTTCTTT.

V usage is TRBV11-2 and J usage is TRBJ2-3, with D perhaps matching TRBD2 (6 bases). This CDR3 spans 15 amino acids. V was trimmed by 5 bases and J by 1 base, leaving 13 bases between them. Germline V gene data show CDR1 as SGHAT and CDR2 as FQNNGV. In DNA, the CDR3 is TGTGCCAGCAGCCACGCAGGGACTGGCACAGATACGCAGTATTTT. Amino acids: CASSHAGTGTDTQYF.

The CDR3 DNA reads TGCGCCAGCAGCTTACTACAGGGGAGCTCCTACGAGCAGTACTTC. This sequence encodes CASSLLQGSSYEQYF. The rearrangement links TRBV5-1 to TRBJ2-7; 7 nucleotides match TRBD1. Germline trimming cut 2 bases from V and 0 bases from J; bases unmatched to any gene: 5. CDR1 is SGHRS and CDR2 is YFSETQ in the germline V gene. The CDR3 runs to 15 residues.

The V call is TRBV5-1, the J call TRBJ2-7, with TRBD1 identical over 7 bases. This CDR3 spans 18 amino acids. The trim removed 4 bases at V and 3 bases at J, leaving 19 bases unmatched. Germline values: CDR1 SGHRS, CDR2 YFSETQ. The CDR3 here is CASSPRTGPRTTGYEQYF. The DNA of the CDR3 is TGCGCCAGCAGCCCAAGGACAGGCCCCAGAACAACTGGCTACGAGCAGTACTTC.

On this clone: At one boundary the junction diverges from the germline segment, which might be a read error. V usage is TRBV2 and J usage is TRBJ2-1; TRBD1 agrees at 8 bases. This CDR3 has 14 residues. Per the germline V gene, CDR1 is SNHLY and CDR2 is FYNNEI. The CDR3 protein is CAGKDRATGNGQFF. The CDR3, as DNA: TGTGCCGGGAAGGACAGGGCCACAGGTAATGGGCAGTTCTTC.

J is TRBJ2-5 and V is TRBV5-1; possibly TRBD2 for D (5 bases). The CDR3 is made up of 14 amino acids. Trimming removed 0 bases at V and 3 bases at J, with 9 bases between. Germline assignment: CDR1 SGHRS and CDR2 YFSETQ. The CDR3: CASSLETNEETQYF. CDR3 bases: TGCGCCAGCAGCTTGGAGACTAACGAAGAGACCCAGTACTTC.

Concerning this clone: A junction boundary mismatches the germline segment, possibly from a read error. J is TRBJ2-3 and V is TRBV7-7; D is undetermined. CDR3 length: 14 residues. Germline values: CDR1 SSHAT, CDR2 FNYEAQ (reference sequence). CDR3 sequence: CASSLSYQADTQYF. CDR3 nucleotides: TGTGCTAGCAGCTTATCGTATCAGGCAGATACGCAGTATTTT.

The CDR3 nucleotides read TGTGCCAGCAGCCGGACAGGGCCCGGGGGGGAGCAGTACTTC. Translation: CASSRTGPGGEQYF. This chain links TRBV5-4 with TRBJ2-7, with D tentatively TRBD1 (8 bases). The CDR3 loop spans 14 amino acids. V dropped 4 bases and J dropped 7 bases, with 18 bases sitting between them. Germline loops: CDR1 SGHNT, CDR2 YYREEE (reference sequence).

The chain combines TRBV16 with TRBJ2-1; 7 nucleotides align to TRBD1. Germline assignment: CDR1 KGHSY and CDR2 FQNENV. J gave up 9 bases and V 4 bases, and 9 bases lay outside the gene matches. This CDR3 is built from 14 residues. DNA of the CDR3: TGTGCCAGCAGCCGGTGGCAGGGGGTCACTGAGCAGTTCTTC. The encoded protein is CASSRWQGVTEQFF.

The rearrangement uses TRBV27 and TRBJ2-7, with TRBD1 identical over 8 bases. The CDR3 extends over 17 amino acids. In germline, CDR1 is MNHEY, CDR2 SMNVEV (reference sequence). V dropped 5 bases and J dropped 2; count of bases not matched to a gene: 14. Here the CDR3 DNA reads TGTGCCAGCAGTGCTTGGACAGGGCAGATAAAACCCTACGAGCAGTACTTC. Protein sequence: CASSAWTGQIKPYEQYF.

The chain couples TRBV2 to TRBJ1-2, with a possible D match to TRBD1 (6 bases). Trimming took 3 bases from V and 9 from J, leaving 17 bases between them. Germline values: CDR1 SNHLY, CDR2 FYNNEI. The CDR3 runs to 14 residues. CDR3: CASSERSGERSYTF. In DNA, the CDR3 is TGTGCCAGCAGTGAGAGGTCAGGGGAGAGGAGCTACACCTTC.

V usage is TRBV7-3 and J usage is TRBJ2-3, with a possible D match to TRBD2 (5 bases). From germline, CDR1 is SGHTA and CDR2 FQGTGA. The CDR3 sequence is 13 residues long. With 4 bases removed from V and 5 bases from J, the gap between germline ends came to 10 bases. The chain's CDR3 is CASSSGWRDTQYF. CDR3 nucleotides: TGTGCCAGCAGCTCGGGGTGGAGAGATACGCAGTATTTT.

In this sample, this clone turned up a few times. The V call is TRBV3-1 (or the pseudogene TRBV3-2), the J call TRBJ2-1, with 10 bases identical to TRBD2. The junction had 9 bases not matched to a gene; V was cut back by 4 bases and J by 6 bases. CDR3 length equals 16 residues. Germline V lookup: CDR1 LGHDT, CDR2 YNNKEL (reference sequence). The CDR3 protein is CASSRRTSGASNEQFF. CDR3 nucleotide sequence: TGTGCCAGCAGCCGCAGAACTAGCGGGGCCTCCAATGAGCAGTTCTTC.

The chain's CDR3 is CASSPDRGPLELFF. Here the CDR3 DNA reads TGTGCCAGCAGCCCGGACAGGGGGCCCTTGGAGCTGTTTTTT. The chain links TRBV28 to TRBJ2-2; 11 bases align to TRBD1. V shed 6 bases, J shed 10 bases, and the junction held 7 bases outside the gene matches. The CDR3 totals 14 residues. Germline values: CDR1 MDHEN, CDR2 SYDVKM. Filled out from reference TRBV28 and TRBJ2-2, the complete variable domain reads DVKVTQSSRYLVKRTGEKVFLECVQDMDHENMFWYRQDPGLGLRLIYFSYDVKMKEKGDIPEGYSVSREKKERFSLILESASTNQTSMYLCASSPDRGPLELFFGEGSRLTVL.

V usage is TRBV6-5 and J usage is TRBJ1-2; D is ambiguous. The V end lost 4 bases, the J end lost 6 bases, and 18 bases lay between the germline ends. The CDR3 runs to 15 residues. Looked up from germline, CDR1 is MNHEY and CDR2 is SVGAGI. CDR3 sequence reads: CASSLSIGYWDGYTF. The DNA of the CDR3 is TGTGCCAGCAGTTTAAGCATCGGGTATTGGGATGGCTACACCTTC.

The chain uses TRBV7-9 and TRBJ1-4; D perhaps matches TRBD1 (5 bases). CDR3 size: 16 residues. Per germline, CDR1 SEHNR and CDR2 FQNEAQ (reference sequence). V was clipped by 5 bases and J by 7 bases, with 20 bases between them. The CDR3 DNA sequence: TGTGCCAGCAGCCCCCCTGTGGGGGGTGGGGGTGAAAAACTGTTTTTT. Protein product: CASSPPVGGGGEKLFF.

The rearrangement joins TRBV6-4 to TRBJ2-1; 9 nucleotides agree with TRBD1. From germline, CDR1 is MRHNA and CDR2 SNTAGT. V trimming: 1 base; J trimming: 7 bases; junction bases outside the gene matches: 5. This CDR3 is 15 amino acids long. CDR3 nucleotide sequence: TGTGCCAGCAGTGACTTCCCGGGACAGGGAAATGAGCAGTTCTTC. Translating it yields CASSDFPGQGNEQFF.

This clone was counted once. The CDR3 protein is CATSRVKIGDEKLFF. For the CDR3, the DNA is TGTGCCACCAGCAGAGTGAAGATAGGGGATGAAAAACTGTTTTTT. The chain employs TRBV15 and TRBJ1-4; D is possibly TRBD1 (5 bases). Trimming cost V 1 base and J 6 bases, with 12 bases left between them. The CDR3 is 15 residues long. Germline V gives CDR1 LNHNV, CDR2 YYDKDF (reference sequence). The whole variable domain, remainder taken from reference TRBV15 and TRBJ1-4, is DAMVIQNPRYQVTQFGKPVTLSCSQTLNHNVMYWYQQKSSQAPKLLFHYYDKDFNNEADTPDNFQSRRPNTSFCFLDIRSPGLGDTAMYLCATSRVKIGDEKLFFGSGTQLSVL.

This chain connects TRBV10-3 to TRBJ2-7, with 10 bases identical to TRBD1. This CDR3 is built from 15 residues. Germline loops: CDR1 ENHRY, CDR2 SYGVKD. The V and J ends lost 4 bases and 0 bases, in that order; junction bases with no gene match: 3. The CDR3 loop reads CAISARDRGSYEQYF. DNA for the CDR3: TGTGCCATCAGTGCCCGGGACAGGGGCTCCTACGAGCAGTACTTC.

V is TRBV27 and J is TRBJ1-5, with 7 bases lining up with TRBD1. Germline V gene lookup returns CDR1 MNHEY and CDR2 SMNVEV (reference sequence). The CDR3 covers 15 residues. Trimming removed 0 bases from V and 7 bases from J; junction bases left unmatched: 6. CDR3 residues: CASSLSRDRVQPQHF. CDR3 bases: TGTGCCAGCAGTTTATCGAGGGACAGAGTACAGCCCCAGCATTTT.

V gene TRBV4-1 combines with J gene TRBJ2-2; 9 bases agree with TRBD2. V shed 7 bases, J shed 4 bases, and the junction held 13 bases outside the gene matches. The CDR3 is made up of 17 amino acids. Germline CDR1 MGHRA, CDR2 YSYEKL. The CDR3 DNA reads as TGCGCCAGCACTTCCTTTGCGGGGGGGACTATCACCGGGGAGCTGTTTTTT. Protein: CASTSFAGGTITGELFF.

In nucleotides, the CDR3 is TGTGCCAGCAGCCCAACAGGGTACGAAAGCACAGATACGCAGTATTTT. Residues: CASSPTGYESTDTQYF. The rearrangement uses TRBV3-1 (or the pseudogene TRBV3-2) and TRBJ2-3; D perhaps matches TRBD1 (6 bases). With 4 bases removed from V and 0 bases from J, the gap between germline ends came to 14 bases. The CDR3 has 16 amino acids. Looked up from germline, CDR1 is LGHDT and CDR2 is YNNKEL (reference sequence).

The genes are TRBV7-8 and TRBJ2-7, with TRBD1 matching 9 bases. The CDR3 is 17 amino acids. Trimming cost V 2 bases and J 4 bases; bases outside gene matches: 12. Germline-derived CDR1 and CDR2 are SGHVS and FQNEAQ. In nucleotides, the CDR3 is TGTGCCAGCAGCTTAATTGGGCAAACAGGGGGCCGGTACGAGCAGTACTTC. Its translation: CASSLIGQTGGRYEQYF.

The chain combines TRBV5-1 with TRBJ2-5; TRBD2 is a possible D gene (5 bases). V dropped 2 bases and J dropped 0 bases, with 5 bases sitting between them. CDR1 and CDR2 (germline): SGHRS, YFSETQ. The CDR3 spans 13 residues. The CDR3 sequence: CASSFGNQETQYF. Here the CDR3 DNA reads TGCGCCAGCAGCTTCGGGAACCAAGAGACCCAGTACTTC.

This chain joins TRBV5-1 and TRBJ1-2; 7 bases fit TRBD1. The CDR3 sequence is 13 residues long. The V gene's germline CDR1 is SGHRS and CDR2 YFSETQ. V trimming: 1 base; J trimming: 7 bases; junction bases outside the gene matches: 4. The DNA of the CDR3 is TGCGCCAGCAGCTTGACAGGGGAAGGTGGCTACACCTTC. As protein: CASSLTGEGGYTF.

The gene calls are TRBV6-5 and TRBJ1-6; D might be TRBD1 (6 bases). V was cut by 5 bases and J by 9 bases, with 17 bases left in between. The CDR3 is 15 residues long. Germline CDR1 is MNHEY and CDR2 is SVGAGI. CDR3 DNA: TGTGCCAGCAGTCGGAACAGGGTTGGTGGTTCACCCCTCCACTTT. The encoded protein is CASSRNRVGGSPLHF.

CDR3 in amino acids: CASSPLETQYF. In DNA, the CDR3 is TGTGCCAGCAGCCCCCTCGAGACCCAGTACTTC. V is TRBV7-9 and J is TRBJ2-5; D not resolved. This CDR3 is 11 amino acids long. The germline V gene encodes CDR1 SEHNR and CDR2 FQNEAQ (reference sequence). Trimming cost V 5 bases and J 5 bases, with 6 bases left between them.

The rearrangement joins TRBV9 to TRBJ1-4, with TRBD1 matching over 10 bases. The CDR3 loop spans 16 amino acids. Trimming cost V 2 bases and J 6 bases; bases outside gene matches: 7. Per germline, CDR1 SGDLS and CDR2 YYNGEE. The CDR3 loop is CASSVSGTGVDEKLFF. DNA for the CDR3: TGTGCCAGCAGCGTGTCGGGGACAGGGGTGGATGAAAAACTGTTTTTT.